The 14 T cell receptor beta chains given below trace back to one sample, sequenced in a study of blood T cell repertoires in COVID-19. Clones were read by immunoSEQ multiplex PCR, and TCRdb kept only the in-frame ones, dropping some. Of approximately 300,000 clones listed, roughly 89% are singletons. Sequenced: PBMCs or T cells enriched from blood (not recorded which). These receptors originate from a young woman with acute COVID-19.

This clone came up once. Here the CDR3 DNA reads TGTGCCAGCAGCTTAACTAGTAACATTCAGTACTTC. Its translation is CASSLTSNIQYF. The chain has TRBV7-2 and TRBJ2-4; D may be TRBD2 (5 bases). Germline CDR1 SGHTA, CDR2 FQGNSA. The CDR3 consists of 12 residues. The V gene lost 2 bases and the J gene lost 7 bases, with 6 bases spanning the gap.

V and J are TRBV11-2 and TRBJ2-2, with no clear D. The CDR3 contains 14 residues. Germline CDR1 SGHAT, CDR2 FQNNGV. With 0 bases removed from V and 7 bases from J, the gap between germline ends came to 9 bases. CDR3 region: CASSLEIQVGELFF. The CDR3 DNA reads as TGTGCCAGCAGCTTAGAAATCCAGGTCGGGGAGCTGTTTTTT.

This chain joins TRBV7-9 and TRBJ1-1, with D possibly TRBD1 on 5 matching bases. The CDR3 is 12 residues long. The V and J ends lost 5 bases and 5 bases respectively, with 9 bases between them. Germline lookup yields CDR1 SEHNR and CDR2 FQNEAQ (reference sequence). Here the CDR3 reads CASSHGTTEAFF. In nucleotides, the CDR3 is TGTGCCAGCAGCCACGGGACTACTGAAGCTTTCTTT.

This clone was detected only a few times. CDR3 bases: TGTGCCAGCAGCCCAACAGCGGGACAACGTGAGCAGTTCTTC. Translated, it gives CASSPTAGQREQFF. The rearrangement uses TRBV6-4 and TRBJ2-1; weak D call: TRBD2 (7 bases). The CDR3 is 14 residues long. CDR1 MRHNA and CDR2 SNTAGT come from the germline V gene. V shed 6 bases and J shed 9 bases, with 18 bases lying between them.

This chain links TRBV24-1 with TRBJ1-2, with 9 nucleotides matching TRBD1. The germline CDR1 and CDR2 sequences are KGHDR and SFDVKD. This CDR3 has 15 amino acids. V was clipped by 4 bases and J by 4 bases; unmatched bases: 6. The CDR3 DNA sequence: TGTGCCACCAGTGAGCCGGGACAGGGCTTCTATGGCTACACCTTC. This gives the protein CATSEPGQGFYGYTF.

J is TRBJ1-5 and V is TRBV2; TRBD1 is a possible D gene (6 bases). Germline CDR1 and CDR2: SNHLY and FYNNEI. Trimming removed 5 bases at V and 2 bases at J, with 13 bases between. This CDR3 has 15 amino acids. CDR3 sequence reads: CASSRDTVGNQPQHF. Here the CDR3 DNA reads TGTGCCAGCAGTCGGGACACCGTAGGCAATCAGCCCCAGCATTTT.

The chain links TRBV19 to TRBJ1-1; D not certain. Germline lookup yields CDR1 LNHDA and CDR2 SQIVND (reference sequence). Trimming left V 4 bases short and J 0 bases short, with 21 bases between. CDR3 length equals 18 residues. CDR3 residues: CASSTSLQQSWMNTEAFF. CDR3 DNA: TGTGCCAGTAGTACATCCTTACAGCAGAGCTGGATGAACACTGAAGCTTTCTTT.

This sequence joins TRBV5-1 and TRBJ1-5; D is undetermined. The CDR3 loop spans 15 amino acids. Trimming cost V 2 bases and J 5 bases, with 14 bases left between them. CDR1 SGHRS and CDR2 YFSETQ come from the germline V gene. CDR3 coding DNA: TGCGCCAGCAGCTTTCCGGGGAACGGGTATCAGCCCCAGCATTTT. It is translated as CASSFPGNGYQPQHF. Drawing the rest from reference TRBV5-1 and TRBJ1-5, the complete variable domain is KAGVTQTPRYLIKTRGQQVTLSCSPISGHRSVSWYQQTPGQGLQFLFEYFSETQRNKGNFPGRFSGRQFSNSRSEMNVSTLELGDSALYLCASSFPGNGYQPQHFGDGTRLSIL.

The chain employs TRBV7-2 and TRBJ2-2, with D uncertain. From germline, CDR1 is SGHTA and CDR2 FQGNSA. The CDR3 is 15 amino acids. The V gene lost 10 bases and the J gene lost 2 bases, with 17 bases spanning the gap. CDR3 DNA: TGTGCCACCCCTCGTGGTAGCAGTAACACCGGGGAGCTGTTTTTT. Residues: CATPRGSSNTGELFF.

The chain is built from TRBV30 and TRBJ2-1; 9 bases are a match to TRBD2. Per germline, CDR1 GTSNPN and CDR2 SVGIG (reference sequence). CDR3 length: 19 amino acids. The junction had 16 bases not matched to a gene; V was cut back by 0 bases and J by 4 bases. Here the CDR3 reads CAWSVNLFGGLAPYNEQFF. Written as DNA, the CDR3 is TGTGCCTGGAGTGTTAATCTGTTTGGAGGACTAGCGCCTTACAATGAGCAGTTCTTC.

The V call is TRBV28, the J call TRBJ2-1; D gene unclear. The CDR3 extends over 11 amino acids. Germline assignment: CDR1 MDHEN and CDR2 SYDVKM. Trimming removed 3 bases from V and 6 bases from J, with 3 bases in between. The CDR3 region has the DNA TGTGCCAGCAGTTTCTCCAATGAGCAGTTCTTC. This encodes CASSFSNEQFF.

The gene calls are TRBV3-1 (or the pseudogene TRBV3-2) and TRBJ1-5; 7 bases map to TRBD1. Germline V lookup: CDR1 LGHDT, CDR2 YNNKEL (reference sequence). The CDR3 extends over 16 amino acids. V was pared by 4 bases and J by 2 bases, with 8 bases of the junction left unmatched. CDR3 sequence (DNA): TGTGCCAGCAGCCTCAGGGGGGTCAGTGGCAATCAGCCCCAGCATTTT. Translation gives CASSLRGVSGNQPQHF.

This clone was counted a single time. V usage is TRBV7-3 and J usage is TRBJ2-2; D perhaps matches TRBD1 (5 bases). V was shortened by 5 bases and J by 4 bases, with 11 bases between the two germline ends. The germline CDR1 and CDR2 sequences are SGHTA and FQGTGA. This CDR3 has 14 residues. CDR3 protein: CASSPGQSTGELFF. CDR3 DNA: TGTGCCAGCAGCCCAGGGCAAAGCACCGGGGAGCTGTTTTTT.

The chain uses TRBV5-6 and TRBJ2-1, with TRBD2 identical over 9 bases. CDR1 and CDR2 from the germline V gene are SGHDT and YYEEEE. The V gene end was trimmed by 4 bases and the J gene end by 8 bases; junction bases not matched to a gene: 10. The CDR3 is made up of 15 amino acids. The CDR3, as DNA: TGTGCCAGCAGCCCCGGGACTAGCTACGGGTATGAGCAGTTCTTC. Translating gives CASSPGTSYGYEQFF. The variable domain in full, completed from reference TRBV5-6 and TRBJ2-1, reads DAGVTQSPTHLIKTRGQQVTLRCSPKSGHDTVSWYQQALGQGPQFIFQYYEEEERQRGNFPDRFSGHQFPNYSSELNVNALLLGDSALYLCASSPGTSYGYEQFFGPGTRLTVL.